A selection of T cell receptor beta chains follows, all from one sample in a study of T cell responses to AZD1222 COVID-19 vaccine. Sequencing used immunoSEQ multiplex PCR; TCRdb keeps in-frame clones, though not all of them. The sample lists about 110,000 clones, about 90% occurring once. The starting material was peripheral blood, obtained 28 days after the second AZD1222 dose. The receptor set was obtained from an adult who received the AZD1222 COVID-19 vaccine. CDR3s include the opening cysteine and the closing phenylalanine or tryptophan. D genes are given only for firm matches. Rows may omit the clone size; those that give it use once, few, many or a size class.

v_gene,j_gene,abundance,d_gene,CDR3nt,CDR3aa
TRBV27,TRBJ2-1,once,TRBD2,TGTGCCAGCAGTTTACTAGCGGGAGGGGGGTATGAGCAGTTCTTC,CASSLLAGGGYEQFF
TRBV7-2,TRBJ2-2,NA,TRBD1,TGTGCCAGCAGCCCAACCGGGACAGGGGAAGGGTACACCGGGGAGCTGTTTTTT,CASSPTGTGEGYTGELFF
TRBV4-3,TRBJ1-1,NA,NA,TGCGCCAGCAGCCAAGTGAAGGGGAACACTGAAGCTTTCTTT,CASSQVKGNTEAFF
TRBV6-5,TRBJ1-1,NA,TRBD1,TGTGCCAGCACCCGGGACAGGGGGCTCCACACTGAAGCTTTCTTT,CASTRDRGLHTEAFF
TRBV19,TRBJ1-1,NA,NA,TGTGCCAGTAGGACTCTACAGGGCGATACTGAAGCTTTCTTT,CASRTLQGDTEAFF
TRBV6-5,TRBJ1-6,NA,TRBD1,TGTGCCGGATGGACAGGGGGTTATTCACCCCTCCACTTT,CAGWTGGYSPLHF
TRBV4-2,TRBJ1-2,NA,NA,TGTGCCAGCAGCCAAGAAGGGCCGGTGATGATGGGCTACACCTTC,CASSQEGPVMMGYTF
TRBV19,TRBJ2-7,once,TRBD1,TGTGCCAGTAGTATCGGACAGGGGGCAGCAGGCGAGCAGTACTTC,CASSIGQGAAGEQYF
TRBV11-2,TRBJ1-2,once,TRBD1,TGTGCCAGCAGCTCTTTGGCATCAGGGGGCGTAGATGGCTACACCTTC,CASSSLASGGVDGYTF
TRBV9,TRBJ2-7,NA,NA,TGTGCCAGCTCCAATGCCGCCTACGAGCAGTACTTC,CASSNAAYEQYF
TRBV4-3,TRBJ2-2,NA,NA,TGCGCCAGCAGCCAAGATTTTTTGAACACCGGGGAGCTGTTTTTT,CASSQDFLNTGELFF
TRBV28,TRBJ1-1,NA,TRBD1,TGTGCCAGCAGTTTAATGGGGGGAGGGACAGATAATATTGAAGCTTTCTTT,CASSLMGGGTDNIEAFF
TRBV7-2,TRBJ2-1,NA,TRBD2,TGTGCCAGCAGCTTAGTAGGTGGCGGGAGCTCCTACAATGAGCAGTTCTTC,CASSLVGGGSSYNEQFF
TRBV10-3,TRBJ1-1,NA,NA,TGTGCCATCAGGCGGTTAGGTACGGACACTGAAGCTTTCTTT,CAIRRLGTDTEAFF
TRBV4-3,TRBJ1-2,NA,NA,TGCGCCAGCAGCCAAGAAGGACGGATCACGGATGGCTACACCTTC,CASSQEGRITDGYTF
TRBV4-3,TRBJ2-1,NA,TRBD2,TGCGCCAGCAGCCAAGTTAGGGAGGGCAATGAGCAGTTCTTC,CASSQVREGNEQFF
TRBV6-5,TRBJ1-5,NA,NA,TGTGCCAGCAGTACACAGGTCAATCAGCCCCAGCATTTT,CASSTQVNQPQHF
TRBV3-1/TRBV3-2,TRBJ1-2,NA,TRBD1,TGTGCCAGCAAACAGGGGGCTAACTATGGCTACACCTTC,CASKQGANYGYTF
TRBV20-1,TRBJ2-7,NA,NA,TGCAGTGCTAGTAAACAGGGCCACGAGCAGTACTTC,CSASKQGHEQYF
TRBV7-6,TRBJ2-3,NA,NA,TGTGCCAGCAGCTCCCCTGTGGGGGGCTCACTCACAGATACGCAGTATTTT,CASSSPVGGSLTDTQYF
TRBV7-9,TRBJ1-3,NA,TRBD1,TGTGCCAGCAGCTTAGCCGGGACAGGGGGCTTTGGAAACACCATATATTTT,CASSLAGTGGFGNTIYF
TRBV28,TRBJ2-3,NA,TRBD2,TGTGCCAGCAGTTCTTTCCGGACTAGCCTAACAGATACGCAGTATTTT,CASSSFRTSLTDTQYF
TRBV25-1,TRBJ2-7,NA,NA,TGTGCCAGCAGTGAATCAGGCTCAAGGAGCTCCTACGAGCAGTACTTC,CASSESGSRSSYEQYF
TRBV3-1/TRBV3-2,TRBJ1-2,NA,TRBD1,TGTGCCAGCAGCCAAGATCGGGGAACAGGGGGCAATAACTATGGCTACACCTTC,CASSQDRGTGGNNYGYTF
TRBV19,TRBJ1-4,NA,NA,TGTGCCAGTAGTGCCCGGCGTGAAAAACTGTTTTTT,CASSARREKLFF
TRBV7-3,TRBJ1-1,once,NA,TGTGCCAGCAGCCCCTCTAGGGACACTGAAGCTTTCTTT,CASSPSRDTEAFF
TRBV9,TRBJ2-5,NA,NA,TGTGCCAGCAGCGTAAATCCGGGGGCAAGCCAAGAGACCCAGTACTTC,CASSVNPGASQETQYF
TRBV4-3,TRBJ2-1,NA,TRBD2,TGCGCCAGCAGCCAGGAGCTAGCGGGAGGCCACTACAATGAGCAGTTCTTC,CASSQELAGGHYNEQFF
TRBV6-5,TRBJ2-7,NA,TRBD2,TGTGTCTCGAGCCGGGGGGTACACTACGAGCAGTACTTC,CVSSRGVHYEQYF
TRBV4-1,TRBJ2-7,NA,NA,TGCGCCAGCAGCCAACTAGGGTACGAGCAGTACTTC,CASSQLGYEQYF
TRBV28,TRBJ2-7,NA,TRBD2,TGTGCCAGCAGCAAACCGGGACTAGGTTTTAGGAAGTACTTC,CASSKPGLGFRKYF
TRBV9,TRBJ1-2,NA,NA,TGTGCCAGCAGCGTCGGGACGGCGGATTCCTATGGCTACACCTTC,CASSVGTADSYGYTF
TRBV6-2/TRBV6-3,TRBJ2-3,NA,NA,TGTGCCAGCAGTCCCCCCGGGACATCGGGGTATTTT,CASSPPGTSGYF